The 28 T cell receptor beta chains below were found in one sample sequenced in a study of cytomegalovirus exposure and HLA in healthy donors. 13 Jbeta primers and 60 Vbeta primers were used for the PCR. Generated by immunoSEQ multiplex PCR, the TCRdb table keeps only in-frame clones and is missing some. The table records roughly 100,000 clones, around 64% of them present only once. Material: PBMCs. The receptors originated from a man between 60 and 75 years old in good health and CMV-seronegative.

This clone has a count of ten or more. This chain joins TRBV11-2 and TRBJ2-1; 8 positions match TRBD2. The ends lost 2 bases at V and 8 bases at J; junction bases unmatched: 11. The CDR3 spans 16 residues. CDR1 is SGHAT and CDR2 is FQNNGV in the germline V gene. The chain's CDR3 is CASSLSGTRGFDEQFF. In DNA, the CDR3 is TGTGCCAGCAGCTTATCCGGGACTAGGGGCTTCGATGAGCAGTTCTTC.

In DNA form, the CDR3 reads TGTGCCAGCCGGGACTCCATCAATGAGCAGTTCTTC. This translates into CASRDSINEQFF. The chain couples TRBV28 to TRBJ2-1; D is perhaps TRBD2 (6 bases). This CDR3 region has 12 residues. Germline V gene sequence: CDR1 MDHEN, CDR2 SYDVKM. Trimming shortened V by 8 bases and J by 6 bases, and 11 bases separated the two germline ends.

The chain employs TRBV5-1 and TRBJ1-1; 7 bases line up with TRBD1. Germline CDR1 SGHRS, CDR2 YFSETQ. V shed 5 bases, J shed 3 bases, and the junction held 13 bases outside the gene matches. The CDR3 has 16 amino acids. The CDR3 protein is CASRPGQDNRYTEAFF. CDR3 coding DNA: TGCGCCAGCAGACCAGGACAGGACAATAGGTACACTGAAGCTTTCTTT.

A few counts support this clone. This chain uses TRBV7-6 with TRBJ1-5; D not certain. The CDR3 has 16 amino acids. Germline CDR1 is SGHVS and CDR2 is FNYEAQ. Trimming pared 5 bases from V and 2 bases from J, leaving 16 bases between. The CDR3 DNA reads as TGTGCCAGCAGCCCACGGATAGGTGAGGGCAATCAGCCCCAGCATTTT. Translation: CASSPRIGEGNQPQHF.

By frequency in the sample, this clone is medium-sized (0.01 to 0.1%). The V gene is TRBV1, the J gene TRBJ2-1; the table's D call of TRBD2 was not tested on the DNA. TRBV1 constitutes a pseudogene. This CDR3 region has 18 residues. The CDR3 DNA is TGCACCAGCAGCCAAGTCCGTAGACTAGCGGGGTGCAACAATGAGCAGTTCTTC. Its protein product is CTSSQVRRLAGCNNEQFF.

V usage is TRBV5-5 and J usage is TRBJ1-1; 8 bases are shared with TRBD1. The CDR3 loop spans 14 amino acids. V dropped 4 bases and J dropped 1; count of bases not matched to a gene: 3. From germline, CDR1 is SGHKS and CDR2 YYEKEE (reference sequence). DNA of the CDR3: TGTGCCAGCAGCCCCGGGACAGGGAACACTGAAGCTTTCTTT. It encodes CASSPGTGNTEAFF.

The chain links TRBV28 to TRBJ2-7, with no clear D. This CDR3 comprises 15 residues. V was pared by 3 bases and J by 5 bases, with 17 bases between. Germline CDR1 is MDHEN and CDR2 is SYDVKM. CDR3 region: CASSFDGDSRDEQYF. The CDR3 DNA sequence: TGTGCCAGCAGTTTTGACGGAGACTCCAGAGACGAGCAGTACTTC. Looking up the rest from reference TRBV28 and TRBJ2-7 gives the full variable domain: DVKVTQSSRYLVKRTGEKVFLECVQDMDHENMFWYRQDPGLGLRLIYFSYDVKMKEKGDIPEGYSVSREKKERFSLILESASTNQTSMYLCASSFDGDSRDEQYFGPGTRLTVT.

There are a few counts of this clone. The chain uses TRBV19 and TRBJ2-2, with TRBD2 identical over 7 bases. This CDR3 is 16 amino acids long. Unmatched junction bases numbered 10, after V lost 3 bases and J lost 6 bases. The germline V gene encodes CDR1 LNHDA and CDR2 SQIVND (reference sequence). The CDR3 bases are TGTGCCAGTAGTATTTTCGGGCGGGAGAAGGCCGGGGAGCTGTTTTTT. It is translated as CASSIFGREKAGELFF.

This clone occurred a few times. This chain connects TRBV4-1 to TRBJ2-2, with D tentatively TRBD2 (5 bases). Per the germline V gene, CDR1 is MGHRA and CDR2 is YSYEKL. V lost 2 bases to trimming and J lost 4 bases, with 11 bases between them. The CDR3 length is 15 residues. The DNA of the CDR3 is TGCGCCAGCAGCCAATCACCCCGGGGCACCGGGGAGCTGTTTTTT. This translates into CASSQSPRGTGELFF.

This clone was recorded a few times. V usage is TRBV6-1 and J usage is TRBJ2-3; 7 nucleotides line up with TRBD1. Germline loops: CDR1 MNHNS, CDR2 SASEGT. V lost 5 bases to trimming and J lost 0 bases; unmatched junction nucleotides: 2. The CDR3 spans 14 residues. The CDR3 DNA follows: TGTGCCAGCAGTCGACAGGGCAGCACAGATACGCAGTATTTT. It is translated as CASSRQGSTDTQYF.

As DNA, the CDR3 is TGTGCCAGCAGCTTGGGGACAGAGAACTATGGCTACACCTTC. Protein sequence: CASSLGTENYGYTF. The chain combines TRBV5-4 with TRBJ1-2, with D tentatively TRBD1 (6 bases). This CDR3 region has 14 residues. Germline CDR1 SGHNT, CDR2 YYREEE (reference sequence). With 0 bases removed from V and 2 bases from J, the gap between germline ends came to 8 bases. Full variable domain (missing parts from reference TRBV5-4 and TRBJ1-2): ETGVTQSPTHLIKTRGQQVTLRCSSQSGHNTVSWYQQALGQGPQFIFQYYREEENGRGNFPPRFSGLQFPNYSSELNVNALELDDSALYLCASSLGTENYGYTFGSGTRLTVV.

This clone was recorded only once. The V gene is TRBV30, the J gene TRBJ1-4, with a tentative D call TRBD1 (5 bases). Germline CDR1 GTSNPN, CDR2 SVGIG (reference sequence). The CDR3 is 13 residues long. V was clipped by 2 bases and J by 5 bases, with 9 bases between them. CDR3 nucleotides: TGTGCCTGGAGTAGGCAGGGCAATGAAAAACTGTTTTTT. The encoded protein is CAWSRQGNEKLFF.

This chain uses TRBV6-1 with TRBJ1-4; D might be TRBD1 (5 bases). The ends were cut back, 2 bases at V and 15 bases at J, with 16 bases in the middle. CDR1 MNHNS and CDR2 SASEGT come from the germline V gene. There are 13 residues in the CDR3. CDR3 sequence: CASSESWTPSLFF. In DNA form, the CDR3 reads TGTGCCAGCAGTGAATCATGGACACCCAGCTTGTTTTTT.

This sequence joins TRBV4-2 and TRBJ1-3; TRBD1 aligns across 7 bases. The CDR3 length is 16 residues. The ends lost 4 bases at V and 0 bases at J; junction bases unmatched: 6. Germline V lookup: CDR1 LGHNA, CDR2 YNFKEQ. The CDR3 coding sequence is TGTGCCAGCAGCCTAGGACAGGCAAACTCTGGAAACACCATATATTTT. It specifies CASSLGQANSGNTIYF.

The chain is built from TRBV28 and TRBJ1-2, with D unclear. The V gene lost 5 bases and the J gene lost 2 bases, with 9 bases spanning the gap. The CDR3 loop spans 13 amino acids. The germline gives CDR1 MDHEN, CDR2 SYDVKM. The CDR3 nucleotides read TGTGCCAGCAGTGAGCCGACAAACTATGGCTACACCTTC. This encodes CASSEPTNYGYTF.

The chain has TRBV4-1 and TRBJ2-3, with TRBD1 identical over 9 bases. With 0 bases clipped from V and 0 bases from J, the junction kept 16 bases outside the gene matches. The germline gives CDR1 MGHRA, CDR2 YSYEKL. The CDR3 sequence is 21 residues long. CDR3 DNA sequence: TGCGCCAGCAGCCAAGATCTTGAGCGACAGGGGGTATTTACCAGCACAGATACGCAGTATTTT. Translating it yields CASSQDLERQGVFTSTDTQYF.

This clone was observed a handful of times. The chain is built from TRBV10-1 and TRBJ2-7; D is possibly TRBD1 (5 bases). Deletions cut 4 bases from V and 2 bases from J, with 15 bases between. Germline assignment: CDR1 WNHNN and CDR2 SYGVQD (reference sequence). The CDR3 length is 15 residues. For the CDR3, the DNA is TGCGCCAGCAGTGGGGGCCGGGTTGGGACCTACGAGCAGTACTTC. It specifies CASSGGRVGTYEQYF.

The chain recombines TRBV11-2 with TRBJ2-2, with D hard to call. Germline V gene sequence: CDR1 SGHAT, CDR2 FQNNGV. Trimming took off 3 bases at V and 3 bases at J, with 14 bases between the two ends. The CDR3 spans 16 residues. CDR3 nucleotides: TGTGCCAGCAGCTTTCTCTTCGCCGCGGACACCGGGGAGCTGTTTTTT. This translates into CASSFLFAADTGELFF.

The CDR3, as DNA: TGTGCCAGCAGCGTAGCCTCTCAAGCTTACGAGCAGTACTTC. It codes for CASSVASQAYEQYF. The V and J genes are TRBV9 and TRBJ2-7; D remains ambiguous. The germline V gene encodes CDR1 SGDLS and CDR2 YYNGEE. The V and J ends lost 0 bases and 4 bases respectively, with 11 bases between them. This CDR3 has 14 residues.

The CDR3 spells CSVHSSGIQETQYF. In DNA, the CDR3 is TGCAGCGTTCATTCTAGCGGGATCCAAGAGACCCAGTACTTC. The chain carries TRBV29-1 and TRBJ2-5, with 9 nucleotides matching TRBD2. Germline lookup yields CDR1 SQVTM and CDR2 ANQGSEA. This CDR3 region has 14 residues. With 5 bases clipped from V and 1 base from J, the junction kept 5 bases outside the gene matches.

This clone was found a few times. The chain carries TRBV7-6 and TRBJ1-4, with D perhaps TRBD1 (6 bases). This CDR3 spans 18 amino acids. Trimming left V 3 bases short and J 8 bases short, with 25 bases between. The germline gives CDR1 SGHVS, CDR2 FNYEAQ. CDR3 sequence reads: CASSLASEGQRLWEKLFF. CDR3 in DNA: TGTGCCAGCAGCTTGGCCTCAGAGGGACAACGACTTTGGGAAAAACTGTTTTTT.

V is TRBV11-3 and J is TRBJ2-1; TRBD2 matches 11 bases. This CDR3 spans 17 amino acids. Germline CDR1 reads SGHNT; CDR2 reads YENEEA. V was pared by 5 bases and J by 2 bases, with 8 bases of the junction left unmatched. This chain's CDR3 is CASSAGLAGSTYNEQFF. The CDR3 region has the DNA TGTGCCAGCAGCGCCGGACTAGCGGGCTCCACCTACAATGAGCAGTTCTTC.

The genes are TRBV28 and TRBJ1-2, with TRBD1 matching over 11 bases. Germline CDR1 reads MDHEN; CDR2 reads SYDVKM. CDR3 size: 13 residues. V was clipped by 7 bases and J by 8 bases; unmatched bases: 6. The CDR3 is CASNPGQGGGYTF. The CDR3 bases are TGTGCCAGCAACCCGGGACAGGGGGGCGGCTACACCTTC.

The CDR3 nucleotides are TGCGCCAGCAGCTTGGAAACAGGGTATCAGCCCCAGCATTTT. This sequence encodes CASSLETGYQPQHF. The J gene is TRBJ1-5, the V gene TRBV5-1; D possibly corresponds to TRBD1 (6 bases). The V and J ends lost 0 bases and 5 bases respectively, with 9 bases between them. The germline gives CDR1 SGHRS, CDR2 YFSETQ. CDR3 length equals 14 residues. The full variable domain, rest sourced from reference TRBV5-1 and TRBJ1-5, is KAGVTQTPRYLIKTRGQQVTLSCSPISGHRSVSWYQQTPGQGLQFLFEYFSETQRNKGNFPGRFSGRQFSNSRSEMNVSTLELGDSALYLCASSLETGYQPQHFGDGTRLSIL.

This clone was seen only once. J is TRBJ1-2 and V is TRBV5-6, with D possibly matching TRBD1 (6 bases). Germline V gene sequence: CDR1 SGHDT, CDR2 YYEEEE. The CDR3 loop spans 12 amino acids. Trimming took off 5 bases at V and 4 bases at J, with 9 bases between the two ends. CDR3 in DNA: TGTGCCAGCAGGGGGGGGCCCTATGGCTACACCTTC. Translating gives CASRGGPYGYTF.

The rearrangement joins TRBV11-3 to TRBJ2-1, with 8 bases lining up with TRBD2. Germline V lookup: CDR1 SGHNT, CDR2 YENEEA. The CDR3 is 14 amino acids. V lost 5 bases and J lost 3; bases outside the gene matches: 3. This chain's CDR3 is CASSTAGDYNEQFF. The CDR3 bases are TGTGCCAGCAGCACAGCGGGGGACTACAATGAGCAGTTCTTC.

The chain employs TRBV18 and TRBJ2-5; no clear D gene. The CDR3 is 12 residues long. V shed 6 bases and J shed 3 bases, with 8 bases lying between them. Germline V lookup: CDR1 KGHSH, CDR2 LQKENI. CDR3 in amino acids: CASSWSEETQYF. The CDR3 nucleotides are TGTGCCAGCTCCTGGAGTGAAGAGACCCAGTACTTC.

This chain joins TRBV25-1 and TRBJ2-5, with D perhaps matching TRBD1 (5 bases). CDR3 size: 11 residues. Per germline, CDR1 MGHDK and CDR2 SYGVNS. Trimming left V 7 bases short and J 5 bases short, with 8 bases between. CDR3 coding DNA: TGTGCCAGCACCCCAGGGGAGACCCAGTACTTC. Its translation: CASTPGETQYF.